This T cell receptor (beta chain) was sequenced during a study of shared clonotypes between healthy human individuals. Study outcomes and limitations: Shared clonotypes across all four donors exceeded non-shared ones in generation probability. Naive subsets tended to show greater estimated richness than memory subsets. Four donors had around 5.5% of their naive CD4 clonotypes in common.

Measured with immunoSEQ multiplex PCR; TCRdb has only the in-frame clones, and not every one. The sample includes approximately 1,000,000 clones, 70% to 85% seen only once; the top ten take approximately 0.9%. Splitting of CD4+ cells produced CD45RA+ naive and CD45RA-negative memory subsets. V lost 3 bases and J 10 bases, leaving 15 bases between the germline ends. Germline V lookup: CDR1 SGHTA, CDR2 FQGTGA. This CDR3 is built from 13 residues. This clone has more than one count but fewer than ten. The antigen remains unidentified. The gene calls are TRBV7-3 and TRBJ2-5; maybe TRBD2 (6 bases). The specimen was memory CD4+ T cells from PBMCs. As for subset: CD45RA-negative fraction. This TCR was recovered from a man aged 18-30 years in good health. Some clones in this sample may be carry-over from other donors' samples. The CDR3 nucleotides read TGTGCCAGCAGCTTGGGAGGAAGTGAGCACCAGTACTTC. Translated: CASSLGGSEHQYF.